One and the same sample provided the 18 T cell receptor beta chains below, sequenced in a study of cytomegalovirus exposure and HLA in healthy donors. TCRdb's table, derived via immunoSEQ multiplex PCR, lists solely in-frame clones and lacks some. The sample comprises 150,000 to 200,000 clones, about 90% of which are singletons, and around 3.1% rests with the top ten. The sample comprised PBMCs. These receptors originate from a woman under 30 in good health and CMV-seropositive.

Only one count was recorded for this clone. The rearrangement links TRBV27 to TRBJ2-1; TRBD1 agrees at 7 bases. Germline CDR1 is MNHEY and CDR2 is SMNVEV (reference sequence). The CDR3 totals 17 residues. The V and J ends lost 5 bases and 5 bases, in that order; junction bases with no gene match: 15. This CDR3 is CASSPRTGGIPNNEQFF. For the CDR3, the DNA is TGTGCCAGCAGTCCTAGGACAGGAGGTATACCGAACAATGAGCAGTTCTTC.

The rearrangement links TRBV9 to TRBJ2-7, with D perhaps matching TRBD2 (5 bases). The CDR3 contains 14 residues. Between the trimmed V and J ends, which lost 0 bases and 5 bases, there was a span of 12 bases. Germline-derived CDR1 and CDR2 are SGDLS and YYNGEE. The CDR3 coding sequence is TGTGCCAGCAGCGTAGAAGTGGGGAGCGACGAGCAGTACTTC. Encoded protein: CASSVEVGSDEQYF.

In this sample, this clone turned up once. The chain carries TRBV30 and TRBJ2-7, with D perhaps TRBD1 (5 bases). Trimming removed 0 bases from V and 2 bases from J, with 17 bases in between. Germline CDR1 GTSNPN, CDR2 SVGIG (reference sequence). The CDR3 spans 16 residues. The CDR3 DNA is TGTGCCTGGAGTGTGCACAGGTTACGGTTTACCTACGAGCAGTACTTC. It is translated as CAWSVHRLRFTYEQYF. The full variable domain, completed using reference TRBV30 and TRBJ2-7, is SQTIHQWPATLVQPVGSPLSLECTVEGTSNPNLYWYRQAAGRGLQLLFYSVGIGQISSEVPQNLSASRPQDRQFILSSKKLLLSDSGFYLCAWSVHRLRFTYEQYFGPGTRLTVT.

V is TRBV4-2 and J is TRBJ1-2; no firm D call. The CDR3 extends over 14 amino acids. V was cut by 0 bases and J by 6 bases, with 11 bases left in between. Germline values: CDR1 LGHNA, CDR2 YNFKEQ. In DNA, the CDR3 is TGTGCCAGCAGCCAAGATCGGGGAGTGGATGGCTACACCTTC. Translation gives CASSQDRGVDGYTF.

V gene TRBV5-1 combines with J gene TRBJ1-1; the D gene is possibly TRBD1 (5 bases). The V gene lost 4 bases and the J gene lost 3 bases, with 19 bases spanning the gap. This CDR3 has 16 amino acids. Germline CDR1 and CDR2: SGHRS and YFSETQ. The CDR3 nucleotides read TGCGCCAGCAGCAAAGGGACTCTACGGGCAGACACTGAAGCTTTCTTT. It codes for CASSKGTLRADTEAFF.

The V call is TRBV6-5, the J call TRBJ2-5; D is ambiguous. Germline CDR1 is MNHEY and CDR2 is SVGAGI. The CDR3 runs to 11 residues. The V end lost 0 bases, the J end lost 12 bases, and 8 bases lay between the germline ends. In DNA, the CDR3 is TGTGCCAGCAGTTACTCGAGACTGGAGTACTTC. The encoded protein is CASSYSRLEYF.

This rearrangement joins TRBV7-6 to TRBJ1-2; 7 bases map to TRBD1. The V and J ends lost 1 base and 8 bases, in that order; junction bases with no gene match: 4. Germline assignment: CDR1 SGHVS and CDR2 FNYEAQ. The CDR3 extends over 13 amino acids. In nucleotides, the CDR3 is TGTGCCAGCAGCTTAGGAGGGGGCGGGGGCTACACCTTC. This encodes CASSLGGGGGYTF.

The chain has TRBV10-3 and TRBJ1-2, with TRBD1 matching over 7 bases. The germline gives CDR1 ENHRY, CDR2 SYGVKD. The J segment lost 4 bases and the V segment lost 6 bases, leaving 5 bases of the junction unmatched. The CDR3 loop spans 13 amino acids. DNA for the CDR3: TGTGCCATCAGGGGGACAGACCTCTATGGCTACACCTTC. Translated, it gives CAIRGTDLYGYTF.

The rearrangement links TRBV7-9 to TRBJ2-7; the D is unclear. Germline lookup yields CDR1 SEHNR and CDR2 FQNEAQ (reference sequence). This CDR3 region has 15 residues. V was shortened by 4 bases and J by 2 bases, with 15 bases between the two germline ends. The chain's CDR3 is CASSSEVYPTYEQYF. The CDR3 DNA is TGTGCCAGCAGCTCAGAGGTATATCCGACCTACGAGCAGTACTTC.

This clone was seen once. The chain has TRBV2 and TRBJ2-7; 14 bases align to TRBD2. Trimming cost V 6 bases and J 7 bases; bases outside gene matches: 11. CDR1 is SNHLY and CDR2 is FYNNEI in the germline V gene. CDR3 length: 16 residues. CDR3 coding DNA: TGTGCCAGCAGGCCTTCTGGACTAGCGGGGGGTCCTGAGCAGTACTTC. Translating it yields CASRPSGLAGGPEQYF.

The chain is built from TRBV14 and TRBJ2-2; D might be TRBD2 (5 bases). Germline V gives CDR1 SGHDN, CDR2 FVKESK. This CDR3 contains 17 residues. Trimming cost V 1 base and J 1 base, with 13 bases left between them. As DNA, the CDR3 is TGTGCCAGCAGCCAAGCCACTAGGGCCCTGAACACCGGGGAGCTGTTTTTT. It is translated as CASSQATRALNTGELFF. Filled out from reference TRBV14 and TRBJ2-2, the complete variable domain reads EAGVTQFPSHSVIEKGQTVTLRCDPISGHDNLYWYRRVMGKEIKFLLHFVKESKQDESGMPNNRFLAERTGGTYSTLKVQPAELEDSGVYFCASSQATRALNTGELFFGEGSRLTVL.

This clone appeared a few times. CDR3 sequence (DNA): TGTGCCAGCAGCTCAGCGGGGAGGGAAGCTTTCTTT. Its translation: CASSSAGREAFF. The V gene is TRBV27, the J gene TRBJ1-1; D gene ambiguous. Germline V lookup: CDR1 MNHEY, CDR2 SMNVEV (reference sequence). The CDR3 consists of 12 residues. The V gene lost 6 bases and the J gene lost 8 bases, with 13 bases spanning the gap.

The chain recombines TRBV11-1 with TRBJ2-1; D unresolved. Germline V lookup: CDR1 SGHAT, CDR2 FQDESV (reference sequence). V lost 3 bases, J lost 9 bases, and 9 bases lay in between. CDR3 length: 12 amino acids. CDR3 region: CASSFVSGEQFF. The DNA of the CDR3 is TGTGCCAGCAGCTTTGTGTCGGGTGAGCAGTTCTTC. The full variable domain, with the rest looked up from reference TRBV11-1 and TRBJ2-1, is EAEVAQSPRYKITEKSQAVAFWCDPISGHATLYWYRQILGQGPELLVQFQDESVVDDSQLPKDRFSAERLKGVDSTLKIQPAELGDSAMYLCASSFVSGEQFFGPGTRLTVL.

The rearrangement joins TRBV19 to TRBJ2-2; 9 nucleotides match TRBD2. The CDR3 extends over 17 amino acids. Looked up from germline, CDR1 is LNHDA and CDR2 is SQIVND (reference sequence). J lost 0 bases, V lost 10 bases, and 12 bases had no gene match. DNA for the CDR3: TGTGCCACCTCCTGGCGACTAGCGGTCGCGAACACCGGGGAGCTGTTTTTT. Amino acid sequence: CATSWRLAVANTGELFF.

The rearrangement links TRBV28 to TRBJ2-3; D uncertain. This CDR3 has 11 amino acids. Germline V CDR1 and CDR2: MDHEN, SYDVKM. V was pared by 7 bases and J by 2 bases, with 4 bases between. The DNA of the CDR3 is TGTGCCAGCACCTTCACAGATACGCAGTATTTT. Translated: CASTFTDTQYF. The entire variable domain, with the rest obtained from reference TRBV28 and TRBJ2-3, is as follows: DVKVTQSSRYLVKRTGEKVFLECVQDMDHENMFWYRQDPGLGLRLIYFSYDVKMKEKGDIPEGYSVSREKKERFSLILESASTNQTSMYLCASTFTDTQYFGPGTRLTVL.

The rearrangement joins TRBV30 to TRBJ1-2, with D possibly TRBD1 on 5 matching bases. Germline V gene sequence: CDR1 GTSNPN, CDR2 SVGIG (reference sequence). This CDR3 has 14 amino acids. With 2 bases removed from V and 3 bases from J, the gap between germline ends came to 13 bases. CDR3 residues: CAWSWDLGDYGYTF. As DNA, the CDR3 is TGTGCCTGGAGTTGGGACTTAGGGGACTATGGCTACACCTTC.

This chain uses TRBV12-5 with TRBJ1-4; perhaps TRBD1 as D (6 bases). With 3 bases removed from V and 8 bases from J, the gap between germline ends came to 16 bases. Per the germline V gene, CDR1 is LGHNT and CDR2 is FRNRAP. The CDR3 runs to 15 residues. The CDR3 loop is CASGFFRGRGEKLFF. The CDR3 region has the DNA TGTGCTAGTGGTTTTTTCAGGGGTCGCGGAGAAAAACTGTTTTTT. Variable domain in full (rest from reference TRBV12-5 and TRBJ1-4): DARVTQTPRHKVTEMGQEVTMRCQPILGHNTVFWYRQTMMQGLELLAYFRNRAPLDDSGMPKDRFSAEMPDATLATLKIQPSEPRDSAVYFCASGFFRGRGEKLFFGSGTQLSVL.

This clone was seen only once. CDR3 loop: CASSSTPVAGASEQFF. The CDR3 DNA follows: TGTGCCAGCAGCTCAACCCCGGTAGCGGGAGCGTCTGAGCAGTTCTTC. V and J are TRBV9 and TRBJ2-1, with 9 positions matching TRBD2. Germline loops: CDR1 SGDLS, CDR2 YYNGEE. The CDR3 extends over 16 amino acids. J gave up 9 bases and V 4 bases, and 14 bases lay outside the gene matches.